The clone carrying this T cell receptor (beta chain) was counted at least ten times. The target antigen is unknown. This sample is part of a study of T cell repertoires in cytomegalovirus infection. CDR1 and CDR2 from the germline V gene are SGHVS and FNYEAQ. Unmatched junction bases numbered 2, after V lost 3 bases and J lost 0 bases. The CDR3 is made up of 15 amino acids. TCRdb ran MiXCR on the reads and lists one entry per CDR3 protein. The sample lists 650,000 to 900,000 distinct CDR3 sequences, about 29% seen once, with around 13% in the top ten. Here the sequenced sample was cultured CD8+ T cells from PBMCs, taken from culture after CMV antigen stimulation. The receptor was derived from a human donor in good health (CMV status not recorded). Some clones in this sample may be carry-over from other donors' samples. The rearrangement joins TRBV7-6 to TRBJ2-3, with TRBD2 identical over 8 bases. The CDR3 sequence is CASSLTSVSTDTQYF. The CDR3 nucleotides are TGTGCCAGCAGCTTGACTAGCGTGAGCACAGATACGCAGTATTTT.